The 20 T cell receptor beta chains presented below share a single source sample, sequenced in a study of shared clonotypes between healthy human individuals. The repertoire was sequenced with immunoSEQ multiplex PCR; TCRdb's copy has only in-frame clones and lacks some. Altogether 550,000 to 800,000 clones are present, less than 95% being singletons, with the ten largest covering roughly 36%. Input material: memory CD8+ T cells from PBMCs. Stated subset: CD45RO+ cells pooled with CCR7-negative TemRA cells. Receptors originate from a man aged 18 to 30 in good health. Some clones in this sample may be carry-over from other donors' samples.

The V and J genes are TRBV7-6 and TRBJ2-7; 10 bases agree with TRBD2. The CDR3 runs 15 residues. Germline V CDR1 and CDR2: SGHVS, FNYEAQ. With V trimmed by 5 bases and J by 5 bases, 9 bases remained unmatched. The CDR3, as DNA: TGTGCCAGCAGCGCCCGGACTAGCGGCGGCCACGAGCAGTACTTC. Translating gives CASSARTSGGHEQYF. Variable domain in full (rest from reference TRBV7-6 and TRBJ2-7): GAGVSQSPRYKVTKRGQDVALRCDPISGHVSLYWYRQALGQGPEFLTYFNYEAQQDKSGLPNDRFSAERPEGSISTLTIQRTEQRDSAMYRCASSARTSGGHEQYFGPGTRLTVT.

The chain combines TRBV7-9 with TRBJ1-2, with D possibly being TRBD1 (5 bases). Germline V CDR1 and CDR2: SEHNR, FQNEAQ (reference sequence). V lost 2 bases and J lost 1, with 17 bases in between. CDR3 size: 17 residues. The CDR3 nucleotides are TGTGCCAGCAGCTTACCTGACGTATCGGGGCGTAACTATGGCTACACCTTC. Translation gives CASSLPDVSGRNYGYTF.

V usage is TRBV5-4 and J usage is TRBJ2-3, with D maybe TRBD2 (6 bases). CDR1 and CDR2 (germline): SGHNT, YYREEE (reference sequence). Trimming shortened V by 4 bases and J by 1 base, and 16 bases separated the two germline ends. The CDR3 contains 16 residues. The CDR3 DNA follows: TGTGCCAGCAGCAGAATACCGGGACTCCGCACAGATACGCAGTATTTT. It specifies CASSRIPGLRTDTQYF. Complete variable domain (other parts from reference TRBV5-4 and TRBJ2-3): ETGVTQSPTHLIKTRGQQVTLRCSSQSGHNTVSWYQQALGQGPQFIFQYYREEENGRGNFPPRFSGLQFPNYSSELNVNALELDDSALYLCASSRIPGLRTDTQYFGPGTRLTVL.

The table lists this clone with a count of one. This rearrangement joins TRBV19 to TRBJ2-7; no firm D call. CDR3 length equals 13 residues. V lost 5 bases and J lost 3, with 11 bases in between. CDR1 is LNHDA and CDR2 is SQIVND in the germline V gene (reference sequence). The CDR3 sequence: CASSLTPYYEQYF. CDR3 in DNA: TGTGCCAGTAGTCTCACCCCCTACTACGAGCAGTACTTC. The full variable domain, with the rest looked up from reference TRBV19 and TRBJ2-7, is DGGITQSPKYLFRKEGQNVTLSCEQNLNHDAMYWYRQDPGQGLRLIYYSQIVNDFQKGDIAEGYSVSREKKESFPLTVTSAQKNPTAFYLCASSLTPYYEQYFGPGTRLTVT.

The chain is built from TRBV6-5 and TRBJ2-7; no reliable D call. Trimming removed 2 bases at V and 2 bases at J, with 4 bases between. CDR3 length: 12 residues. Germline V CDR1 and CDR2: MNHEY, SVGAGI. This CDR3 is CASSYGTYEQYF. The DNA of the CDR3 is TGTGCCAGCAGTTACGGGACCTACGAGCAGTACTTC.

The J gene is TRBJ2-7, the V gene TRBV11-2, with 9 bases that match TRBD1. This CDR3 contains 16 residues. Germline CDR1 and CDR2: SGHAT and FQNNGV. V dropped 1 base and J dropped 5; count of bases not matched to a gene: 9. CDR3 sequence: CASSLGPGTGSDEQYF. The CDR3 nucleotides are TGTGCCAGCAGCTTAGGTCCCGGGACAGGGTCTGACGAGCAGTACTTC.

Points on this clone: Distinct nucleotide sequences in the sample also encode this CDR3. This CDR3 reads CASSFGGRTEAFF. The CDR3 DNA reads TGTGCCAGCAGTTTTGGAGGGCGAACTGAAGCTTTCTTT. The V gene is TRBV28, the J gene TRBJ1-1; D is ambiguous. Germline values: CDR1 MDHEN, CDR2 SYDVKM. This CDR3 spans 13 amino acids. Trimming shortened V by 3 bases and J by 5 bases, and 10 bases separated the two germline ends.

The V gene is TRBV2, the J gene TRBJ2-3; no clear D. V shed 0 bases and J shed 4 bases, with 11 bases lying between them. CDR3 length equals 15 residues. CDR1 is SNHLY and CDR2 is FYNNEI in the germline V gene. CDR3 loop: CASSEAGWVADTQYF. Written as DNA, the CDR3 is TGTGCCAGCAGTGAAGCGGGGTGGGTCGCAGATACGCAGTATTTT.

The chain employs TRBV14 and TRBJ2-4; D is perhaps TRBD1 (6 bases). Germline values: CDR1 SGHDN, CDR2 FVKESK. Trimming took off 0 bases at V and 7 bases at J, with 7 bases between the two ends. This CDR3 has 13 amino acids. The CDR3: CASSQDRGNIQYF. CDR3 DNA: TGTGCCAGCAGCCAAGACAGGGGTAACATTCAGTACTTC.

V is TRBV7-9 and J is TRBJ2-1, with no clear D. CDR1 is SEHNR and CDR2 is FQNEAQ in the germline V gene (reference sequence). The CDR3 is made up of 16 amino acids. Trimming cost V 5 bases and J 9 bases, with 23 bases left between them. CDR3 loop: CASSPTGVRPFTEQFF. The CDR3 nucleotides read TGTGCCAGCAGCCCCACTGGTGTACGTCCATTCACTGAGCAGTTCTTC.

The chain links TRBV10-3 to TRBJ2-6, with a weak D call TRBD1 (6 bases). V lost 5 bases, J lost 0 bases, and 8 bases lay in between. The germline CDR1 and CDR2 sequences are ENHRY and SYGVKD. CDR3 length equals 15 residues. The CDR3 DNA follows: TGTGCCATCAGTTACAGGGACTCTGGGGCCAACGTCCTGACTTTC. Its translation is CAISYRDSGANVLTF.

The table lists this clone with a count of one. The chain combines TRBV4-1 with TRBJ2-2; weak D call: TRBD2 (5 bases). V was pared by 5 bases and J by 6 bases, with 13 bases between. Germline assignment: CDR1 MGHRA and CDR2 YSYEKL. The CDR3 is 14 residues long. The CDR3 bases are TGCGCCAGCAGCGACACGGGATGGGCCGGGGAGCTGTTTTTT. This sequence encodes CASSDTGWAGELFF.

This sequence joins TRBV6-4 and TRBJ1-5, with no clear D. Germline CDR1 is MRHNA and CDR2 is SNTAGT. The CDR3 runs to 17 residues. V was pared by 3 bases and J by 0 bases, with 15 bases between. CDR3 region: CASSEAASTYSNQPQHF. The CDR3 bases are TGTGCCAGCAGTGAAGCGGCCAGCACTTATAGCAATCAGCCCCAGCATTTT.

This CDR3 reads CAIGLNSGDDTQYF. The CDR3 DNA is TGTGCCATCGGACTTAATTCGGGGGATGATACGCAGTATTTT. The gene calls are TRBV10-3 and TRBJ2-3, with TRBD2 as a possible D gene (6 bases). Germline assignment: CDR1 ENHRY and CDR2 SYGVKD. Trimming took 8 bases from V and 6 from J, leaving 18 bases between them. CDR3 length: 14 amino acids.

This clone has a single count. The chain is built from TRBV6-5 and TRBJ2-1, with unresolved D. The CDR3 is 15 residues long. Germline CDR1 MNHEY, CDR2 SVGAGI. V dropped 2 bases and J dropped 1 base, with 9 bases sitting between them. As DNA, the CDR3 is TGTGCCAGCAGTTACGGGGTGTCGTCCTACAATGAGCAGTTCTTC. Encoded protein: CASSYGVSSYNEQFF.

The CDR3 nucleotides are TGTGCCAGCGCCGGGGGGACAGTTAATGAAAAACTGTTTTTT. Its translation: CASAGGTVNEKLFF. The V call is TRBV11-2, the J call TRBJ1-4, with 7 positions matching TRBD1. Germline trimming cut 8 bases from V and 4 bases from J; bases unmatched to any gene: 7. The CDR3 sequence is 14 residues long. Germline V lookup: CDR1 SGHAT, CDR2 FQNNGV.

V is TRBV19 and J is TRBJ2-1; 7 bases are a match to TRBD2. The germline V gene has CDR1 LNHDA and CDR2 SQIVND (reference sequence). Germline trimming cut 4 bases from V and 3 bases from J; bases unmatched to any gene: 9. The CDR3 consists of 16 residues. The CDR3 coding sequence is TGTGCCAGTAGTACCGTCCTAGCGGAGAACTACAATGAGCAGTTCTTC. It codes for CASSTVLAENYNEQFF.

The J gene is TRBJ2-2, the V gene TRBV11-2; 7 bases match TRBD1. Germline loops: CDR1 SGHAT, CDR2 FQNNGV. This CDR3 contains 19 residues. The V segment lost 4 bases and the J segment 2 bases; nucleotides outside the gene matches: 16. The CDR3 region is CASSSRQFTGAINTGELFF. Here the CDR3 DNA reads TGTGCCAGCAGCTCCCGTCAGTTTACAGGGGCAATCAACACCGGGGAGCTGTTTTTT.

Only one count was recorded for this clone. The chain couples TRBV28 to TRBJ2-7; 9 bases fit TRBD1. Germline CDR1 reads MDHEN; CDR2 reads SYDVKM. CDR3 length: 20 amino acids. V shed 1 base, J shed 0 bases, and the junction held 16 bases outside the gene matches. The CDR3: CASSLLWDRVSGRSSYEQYF. As DNA, the CDR3 is TGTGCCAGCAGTTTATTGTGGGACAGGGTTAGCGGGCGAAGCTCCTACGAGCAGTACTTC.

The chain links TRBV19 to TRBJ2-2; 10 positions agree with TRBD1. The CDR3 runs to 18 residues. Germline CDR1 reads LNHDA; CDR2 reads SQIVND (reference sequence). With 4 bases clipped from V and 4 bases from J, the junction kept 12 bases outside the gene matches. For the CDR3, the DNA is TGTGCCAGTAGTACCCGACAGGGGGCTCATCCCTTCACCGGGGAGCTGTTTTTT. Translated, it gives CASSTRQGAHPFTGELFF.